The 32 T cell receptor beta chains presented below share a single source sample, sequenced in a study of blood T cell repertoires in COVID-19. The method was immunoSEQ multiplex PCR; TCRdb's version includes in-frame clones alone and lacks a portion of them. The sample has tens of thousands of clones; around 85% are singletons. Input material: peripheral blood. All receptors come from a human donor in a cohort sampled during active COVID-19.

The chain carries TRBV6-4 and TRBJ1-1; 8 bases agree with TRBD1. The germline V gene has CDR1 MRHNA and CDR2 SNTAGT. Trimming took 3 bases from V and 2 from J; bases not matched to a gene: 8. The CDR3 contains 16 residues. CDR3 nucleotide sequence: TGTGCCAGCAGTGATGGGACAGGCACCACTAACACTGAAGCTTTCTTT. Translated, it gives CASSDGTGTTNTEAFF.

The chain recombines TRBV5-6 with TRBJ2-7; a weak D match, TRBD2 (5 bases). The CDR3 is made up of 15 amino acids. The V end lost 2 bases, the J end lost 0 bases, and 12 bases lay between the germline ends. The germline CDR1 and CDR2 sequences are SGHDT and YYEEEE. The CDR3 region has the DNA TGTGCCAGCAGCTTAGAGGGATTGAGCTCCTACGAGCAGTACTTC. Its protein product is CASSLEGLSSYEQYF.

The chain links TRBV9 to TRBJ2-3, with 8 nucleotides matching TRBD2. This CDR3 has 17 amino acids. J gave up 2 bases and V 3 bases, and 11 bases lay outside the gene matches. Germline CDR1 and CDR2: SGDLS and YYNGEE. DNA for the CDR3: TGTGCCAGCAGCGCGCCGGCCGGGACTAGGGTCACAGATACGCAGTATTTT. It specifies CASSAPAGTRVTDTQYF.

CDR3 DNA: TGTGCCTGGACTCGGGGGGGGGAAGAGACCCAGTACTTC. Translating gives CAWTRGGEETQYF. V usage is TRBV30 and J usage is TRBJ2-5, with TRBD2 identical over 8 bases. This CDR3 has 13 amino acids. The germline CDR1 and CDR2 sequences are GTSNPN and SVGIG (reference sequence). V shed 4 bases and J 3 bases; nucleotides not matched to a gene: 4.

The rearrangement uses TRBV10-3 and TRBJ2-3, with 10 bases matching TRBD1. J gave up 1 base and V 10 bases, and 8 bases lay outside the gene matches. This CDR3 contains 15 residues. Germline V CDR1 and CDR2: ENHRY, SYGVKD. In nucleotides, the CDR3 is TGTGCCACCTGTCGGGACAGGGGTTGCACAGATACGCAGTATTTT. It codes for CATCRDRGCTDTQYF.

This clone has a count of ten or more. The gene calls are TRBV20-1 and TRBJ1-1, with TRBD1 matching over 9 bases. The germline gives CDR1 DFQATT, CDR2 SNEGSKA (reference sequence). The CDR3 contains 17 residues. V dropped 3 bases and J dropped 0; count of bases not matched to a gene: 11. The CDR3 reads CSASKTGGVILNTEAFF. CDR3 in DNA: TGCAGTGCTAGTAAAACAGGGGGCGTAATTTTGAACACTGAAGCTTTCTTT.

This chain joins TRBV18 and TRBJ1-1, with 9 positions matching TRBD1. The V gene's germline CDR1 is KGHSH and CDR2 LQKENI. Trimming at V came to 2 bases and at J to 4 bases, leaving 11 bases not matched to a gene. CDR3 length equals 17 residues. The CDR3 reads CASSPGQGRGQGTEAFF. CDR3 nucleotides: TGTGCCAGCTCACCAGGACAGGGGAGAGGACAGGGCACTGAAGCTTTCTTT.

The chain is built from TRBV4-3 and TRBJ1-2, with 7 bases fitting TRBD1. V gave up 3 bases and J gave up 5 bases; unmatched junction bases: 9. Germline V CDR1 and CDR2: LGHNA, YSLEER. The CDR3 loop spans 15 amino acids. This CDR3 reads CASSQETQGRYGYTF. CDR3 DNA: TGCGCCAGCAGCCAGGAAACACAGGGGAGGTATGGCTACACCTTC.

The CDR3 is CASSYYRGLGEDTQYF. In DNA, the CDR3 is TGTGCCAGCAGTTACTACAGGGGTTTAGGAGAAGATACGCAGTATTTT. The chain links TRBV6-2 or TRBV6-3 to TRBJ2-3; TRBD1 matches 7 bases. V lost 1 base, J lost 5 bases, and 9 bases stayed unmatched. CDR3 length equals 16 residues. Germline CDR1 reads MNHEY; CDR2 reads SVGEGT.

This chain uses TRBV18 with TRBJ1-2; 10 positions agree with TRBD1. With V trimmed by 6 bases and J by 5 bases, 9 bases remained unmatched. The CDR3 has 15 residues. Germline CDR1 is KGHSH and CDR2 is LQKENI. CDR3 residues: CASSLSGQGVYGYTF. In DNA form, the CDR3 reads TGTGCCAGCTCCCTTAGTGGACAGGGGGTTTATGGCTACACCTTC.

The V gene is TRBV7-3, the J gene TRBJ2-1; TRBD2 matches 9 bases. CDR1 is SGHTA, CDR2 FQGTGA, per germline. The CDR3 has 17 residues. V shed 1 base and J 3 bases; nucleotides not matched to a gene: 7. In DNA form, the CDR3 reads TGTGCCAGCAGCTTAAGACCTAGCGGGGTTATCTACAATGAGCAGTTCTTC. The encoded protein is CASSLRPSGVIYNEQFF.

CDR3 protein: CASSPRDSTYSPLHF. For the CDR3, the DNA is TGTGCCAGCAGCCCCCGGGACAGTACATATTCACCCCTCCACTTT. V usage is TRBV6-5 and J usage is TRBJ1-6; 7 bases are shared with TRBD1. The CDR3 contains 15 residues. Trimming at V came to 6 bases and at J to 8 bases, leaving 10 bases not matched to a gene. Germline loops: CDR1 MNHEY, CDR2 SVGAGI.

The chain employs TRBV6-5 and TRBJ1-1, with D maybe TRBD1 (5 bases). Trimming removed 2 bases from V and 4 bases from J, with 11 bases in between. CDR1 MNHEY and CDR2 SVGAGI come from the germline V gene. The CDR3 length is 14 residues. This CDR3 reads CASSYRQSGTEAFF. The CDR3 bases are TGTGCCAGCAGTTACAGACAGAGTGGCACTGAAGCTTTCTTT.

V gene TRBV6-5 combines with J gene TRBJ2-1, with a weak D call TRBD1 (6 bases). Trimming stripped 8 bases from V and 5 bases from J, with 16 bases between. This CDR3 region has 14 residues. CDR1 and CDR2 (germline): MNHEY, SVGAGI. The CDR3 sequence is CASARGQLNNEQFF. CDR3 DNA: TGTGCCAGCGCCCGTGGACAGTTAAACAATGAGCAGTTCTTC.

The genes are TRBV27 and TRBJ2-1; D gene unclear. This CDR3 region has 15 residues. Trimming removed 5 bases from V and 8 bases from J, with 19 bases in between. CDR1 and CDR2 (germline): MNHEY, SMNVEV (reference sequence). The CDR3 DNA follows: TGTGCCAGCAGTGTCTCCTTTGTGAGGAGCGATGAGCAGTTCTTC. Translating it yields CASSVSFVRSDEQFF.

The J gene is TRBJ1-5, the V gene TRBV18; D remains ambiguous. There are 12 residues in the CDR3. V was clipped by 2 bases and J by 10 bases, with 9 bases between them. Germline V gene lookup returns CDR1 KGHSH and CDR2 LQKENI. The CDR3 protein is CASSPGGKPQHF. As DNA, the CDR3 is TGTGCCAGCTCACCAGGAGGGAAACCCCAGCATTTT.

This clone came up once. The CDR3 sequence: CASSRETGISYNEQFF. The CDR3 DNA reads as TGTGCCAGCAGCCGAGAGACAGGCATCTCCTACAATGAGCAGTTCTTC. The chain couples TRBV4-2 to TRBJ2-1, with a weak D call TRBD1 (6 bases). The CDR3 contains 16 residues. Germline CDR1 LGHNA, CDR2 YNFKEQ. V was clipped by 4 bases and J by 0 bases, with 13 bases between them.

This clone was detected only once. The chain recombines TRBV29-1 with TRBJ2-3; D not resolved. V was shortened by 4 bases and J by 2 bases, with 10 bases between the two germline ends. The CDR3 is made up of 13 amino acids. Germline CDR1 is SQVTM and CDR2 is ANQGSEA. This CDR3 is CSVAPSATDTQYF. The CDR3 coding sequence is TGCAGCGTTGCTCCAAGCGCCACAGATACGCAGTATTTT.

The chain has TRBV11-1 and TRBJ2-1; TRBD2 aligns across 10 bases. This CDR3 is 14 amino acids long. J lost 10 bases, V lost 3 bases, and 6 bases had no gene match. CDR1 is SGHAT and CDR2 is FQDESV in the germline V gene (reference sequence). The DNA for the CDR3 is TGTGCCAGCAGCTTCGGACTAGCGGAGGGGGAGCAGTTCTTC. It is translated as CASSFGLAEGEQFF.

The J gene is TRBJ1-3, the V gene TRBV7-9; D might be TRBD1 (5 bases). Between the trimmed V and J ends, which lost 4 bases and 2 bases, there was a span of 12 bases. Germline V gene sequence: CDR1 SEHNR, CDR2 FQNEAQ (reference sequence). This CDR3 comprises 15 residues. The CDR3 is CASSYGGRPGNTIYF. CDR3 nucleotide sequence: TGTGCCAGCAGCTACGGGGGAAGGCCTGGAAACACCATATATTTT. Supplemented by reference TRBV7-9 and TRBJ1-3, the full variable domain reads DTGVSQNPRHKITKRGQNVTFRCDPISEHNRLYWYRQTLGQGPEFLTYFQNEAQLEKSRLLSDRFSAERPKGSFSTLEIQRTEQGDSAMYLCASSYGGRPGNTIYFGEGSWLTVV.

This clone was observed a few times. The chain links TRBV5-1 to TRBJ2-7, with TRBD2 identical over 12 bases. Trimming at V came to 4 bases and at J to 3 bases, leaving 2 bases not matched to a gene. Looked up from germline, CDR1 is SGHRS and CDR2 is YFSETQ. This CDR3 spans 14 amino acids. The DNA of the CDR3 is TGCGCCAGCAGCCGGGGACTAGCGGGCTACGAGCAGTACTTC. This translates into CASSRGLAGYEQYF.

The genes are TRBV2 and TRBJ1-4, with D possibly TRBD1 on 6 matching bases. This CDR3 contains 13 residues. CDR1 SNHLY and CDR2 FYNNEI come from the germline V gene. V was shortened by 7 bases and J by 7 bases, with 13 bases between the two germline ends. The CDR3 reads CASITGKGEKLFF. CDR3 nucleotides: TGTGCCAGCATCACAGGGAAGGGTGAAAAACTGTTTTTT.

The CDR3 DNA is TGCGCCAGCAGCCAAGATCAGACTAGGCGGGGGGCCTACAATGAGCAGTTCTTC. Protein: CASSQDQTRRGAYNEQFF. J is TRBJ2-1 and V is TRBV4-3; TRBD2 matches 8 bases. The CDR3 totals 18 residues. Germline values: CDR1 LGHNA, CDR2 YSLEER. Trimming at V came to 0 bases and at J to 2 bases, leaving 9 bases not matched to a gene.

The genes are TRBV4-2 and TRBJ1-6; tentative D call: TRBD1 (5 bases). Trimming removed 0 bases from V and 1 base from J, with 19 bases in between. In germline, CDR1 is LGHNA, CDR2 YNFKEQ. This CDR3 is 20 amino acids long. The CDR3 DNA sequence: TGTGCCAGCAGCCAAGATCCGGGGTGGAGGGGAAGATCCTATAATTCACCCCTCCACTTT. It translates to CASSQDPGWRGRSYNSPLHF.

The rearrangement links TRBV15 to TRBJ2-1; TRBD2 aligns across 10 bases. Germline CDR1 LNHNV, CDR2 YYDKDF (reference sequence). The V segment lost 0 bases and the J segment 6 bases; nucleotides outside the gene matches: 2. The CDR3 has 15 residues. CDR3 in amino acids: CATSRDPSGGNEQFF. The CDR3 region has the DNA TGTGCCACCAGCAGAGATCCTAGCGGGGGCAATGAGCAGTTCTTC.

The rearrangement links TRBV7-3 to TRBJ2-3; the match to TRBD2 covers 9 bases. Germline trimming cut 2 bases from V and 5 bases from J; bases unmatched to any gene: 2. Germline V gene lookup returns CDR1 SGHTA and CDR2 FQGTGA. CDR3 length equals 14 residues. CDR3 DNA: TGTGCCAGCAGCTTAGGCGGGAGGGTAGATACGCAGTATTTT. It specifies CASSLGGRVDTQYF.

This clone was counted once. The chain combines TRBV29-1 with TRBJ1-3; TRBD1 matches 7 bases. The trim removed 4 bases at V and 4 bases at J, leaving 4 bases unmatched. This CDR3 has 13 amino acids. Germline-derived CDR1 and CDR2 are SQVTM and ANQGSEA. CDR3 DNA sequence: TGCAGCGTTGGACAGGGAGAGGGAAACACCATATATTTT. It yields the protein CSVGQGEGNTIYF. The variable domain in full, with the rest retrieved from reference TRBV29-1 and TRBJ1-3, is SAVISQKPSRDICQRGTSLTIQCQVDSQVTMMFWYRQQPGQSLTLIATANQGSEATYESGFVIDKFPISRPNLTFSTLTVSNMSPEDSSIYLCSVGQGEGNTIYFGEGSWLTVV.

The CDR3 is CASRQGGVSEQYF. The CDR3, as DNA: TGTGCCAGCCGTCAGGGAGGGGTATCCGAGCAGTACTTC. The chain combines TRBV2 with TRBJ2-7; 7 positions agree with TRBD2. The CDR3 sequence is 13 residues long. The germline V gene has CDR1 SNHLY and CDR2 FYNNEI. V was clipped by 8 bases and J by 6 bases; unmatched bases: 10.

The genes are TRBV5-5 and TRBJ1-3; D gene uncertain. The CDR3 sequence is 14 residues long. Germline V CDR1 and CDR2: SGHKS, YYEKEE (reference sequence). The V gene lost 1 base and the J gene lost 0 bases, with 5 bases spanning the gap. Here the CDR3 DNA reads TGTGCCAGCAGCTTGCCAGACTCTGGAAACACCATATATTTT. Translation gives CASSLPDSGNTIYF.

The chain combines TRBV29-1 with TRBJ2-3, with D unresolved. The germline V gene encodes CDR1 SQVTM and CDR2 ANQGSEA. V lost 3 bases to trimming and J lost 6 bases, with 7 bases between them. This CDR3 is 11 amino acids long. CDR3: CSVERSDTQYF. In nucleotides, the CDR3 is TGCAGCGTTGAGAGGTCCGATACGCAGTATTTT.

As DNA, the CDR3 is TGTGCCAGCAGTCCCGGGACAGGGGACACAGATACGCAGTATTTT. Its protein is CASSPGTGDTDTQYF. The V and J genes are TRBV4-2 and TRBJ2-3, with 10 bases fitting TRBD1. Germline loops: CDR1 LGHNA, CDR2 YNFKEQ. Losses at the gene ends were 6 bases for V and 2 bases for J; bases not matched to a gene: 5. The CDR3 sequence is 15 residues long.

The gene calls are TRBV5-4 and TRBJ2-3; 7 bases align to TRBD2. The CDR3 is made up of 16 amino acids. The germline CDR1 and CDR2 sequences are SGHNT and YYREEE (reference sequence). J gave up 0 bases and V 4 bases, and 8 bases lay outside the gene matches. The CDR3 loop reads CASSERLAASTDTQYF. CDR3 bases: TGTGCCAGCAGCGAGAGACTAGCCGCTAGCACAGATACGCAGTATTTT.